The entry that follows covers one T cell receptor beta chain sequence. These data come from a study of blood T cell repertoires in COVID-19. V gave up 6 bases and J gave up 5 bases; unmatched junction bases: 5. The CDR3 runs 15 residues. Germline CDR1 and CDR2: MNHEY and SVGAGI. Produced via immunoSEQ multiplex PCR; TCRdb's table is partial and in-frame only. The sample consists of roughly 200,000 clones, around nine tenths of them appearing once. The TCR was taken from a man in his fifties or sixties with active or convalescent COVID-19. The chain employs TRBV6-5 and TRBJ2-1; 12 nucleotides line up with TRBD2. The sequenced sample consisted of peripheral blood. The CDR3 spells CASRSLAGGDNEQFF. The CDR3, as DNA: TGTGCCAGCAGGTCCCTAGCGGGGGGGGACAATGAGCAGTTCTTC.